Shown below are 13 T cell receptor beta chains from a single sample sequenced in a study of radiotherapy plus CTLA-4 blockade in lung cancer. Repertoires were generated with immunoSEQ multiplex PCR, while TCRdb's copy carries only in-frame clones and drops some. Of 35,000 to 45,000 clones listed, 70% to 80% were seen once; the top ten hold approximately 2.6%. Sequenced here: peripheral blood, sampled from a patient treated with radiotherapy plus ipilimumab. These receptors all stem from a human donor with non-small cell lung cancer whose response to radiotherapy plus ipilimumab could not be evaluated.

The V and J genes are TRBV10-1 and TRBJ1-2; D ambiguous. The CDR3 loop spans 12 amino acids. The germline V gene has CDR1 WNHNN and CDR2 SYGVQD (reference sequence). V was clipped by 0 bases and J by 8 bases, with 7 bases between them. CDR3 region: CASSESGVGYTF. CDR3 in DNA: TGCGCCAGCAGTGAGTCCGGGGTGGGCTACACCTTC.

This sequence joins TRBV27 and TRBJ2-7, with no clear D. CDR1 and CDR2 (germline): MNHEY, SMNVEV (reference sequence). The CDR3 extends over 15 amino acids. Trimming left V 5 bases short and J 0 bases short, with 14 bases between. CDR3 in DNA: TGTGCCAGCAGTCCTAGTAGCCTAAGCTCCTACGAGCAGTACTTC. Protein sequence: CASSPSSLSSYEQYF.

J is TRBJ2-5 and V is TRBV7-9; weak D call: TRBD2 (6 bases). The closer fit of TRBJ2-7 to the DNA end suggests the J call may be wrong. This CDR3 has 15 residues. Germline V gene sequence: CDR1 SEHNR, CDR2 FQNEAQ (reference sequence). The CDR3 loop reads CASSLSAGRAYEQYF. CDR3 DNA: TGTGCCAGCAGCCTTAGCGCCGGGAGAGCCTACGAGCAGTACTTC.

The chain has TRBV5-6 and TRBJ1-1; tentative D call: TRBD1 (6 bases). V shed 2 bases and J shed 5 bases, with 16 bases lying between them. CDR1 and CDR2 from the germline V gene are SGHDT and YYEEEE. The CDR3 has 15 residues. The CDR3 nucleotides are TGTGCCAGCAGCTTAGGGGGGGCTGCGTGGACTGAAGCTTTCTTT. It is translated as CASSLGGAAWTEAFF. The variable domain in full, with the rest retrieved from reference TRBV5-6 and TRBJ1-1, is DAGVTQSPTHLIKTRGQQVTLRCSPKSGHDTVSWYQQALGQGPQFIFQYYEEEERQRGNFPDRFSGHQFPNYSSELNVNALLLGDSALYLCASSLGGAAWTEAFFGQGTRLTVV.

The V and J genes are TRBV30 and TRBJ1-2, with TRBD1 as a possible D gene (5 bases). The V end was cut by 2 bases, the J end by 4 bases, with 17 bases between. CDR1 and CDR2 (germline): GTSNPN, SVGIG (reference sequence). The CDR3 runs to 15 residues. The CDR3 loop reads CAWSIYTQVSYGYTF. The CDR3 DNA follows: TGTGCCTGGAGTATATACACACAGGTTTCCTATGGCTACACCTTC.

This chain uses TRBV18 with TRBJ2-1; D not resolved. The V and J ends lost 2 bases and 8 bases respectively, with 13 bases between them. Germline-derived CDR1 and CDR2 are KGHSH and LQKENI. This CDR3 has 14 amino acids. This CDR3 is CASSPRPQVDEQFF. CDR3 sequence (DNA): TGTGCCAGCTCACCAAGGCCGCAGGTTGATGAGCAGTTCTTC. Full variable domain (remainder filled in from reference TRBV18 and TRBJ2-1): NAGVMQNPRHLVRRRGQEARLRCSPMKGHSHVYWYRQLPEEGLKFMVYLQKENIIDESGMPKERFSAEFPKEGPSILRIQQVVRGDSAAYFCASSPRPQVDEQFFGPGTRLTVL.

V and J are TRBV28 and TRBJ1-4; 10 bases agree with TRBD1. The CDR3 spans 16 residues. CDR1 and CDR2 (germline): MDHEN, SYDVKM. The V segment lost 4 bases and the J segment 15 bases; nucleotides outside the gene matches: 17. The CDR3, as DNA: TGTGCCAGCAGTTCACCTCCGGGACAGGGGTTGGCCCGTATGTTTTTT. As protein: CASSSPPGQGLARMFF.

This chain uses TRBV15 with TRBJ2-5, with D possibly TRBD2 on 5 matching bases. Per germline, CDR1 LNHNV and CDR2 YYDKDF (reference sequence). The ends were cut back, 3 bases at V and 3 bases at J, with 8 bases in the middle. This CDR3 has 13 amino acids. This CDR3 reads CATSRDWEETQYF. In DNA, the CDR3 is TGTGCCACCAGCAGGGACTGGGAAGAGACCCAGTACTTC.

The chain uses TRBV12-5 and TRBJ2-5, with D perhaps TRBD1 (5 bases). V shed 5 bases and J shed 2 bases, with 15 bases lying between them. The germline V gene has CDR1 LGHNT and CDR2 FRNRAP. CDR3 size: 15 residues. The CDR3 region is CASGNIQVGQETQYF. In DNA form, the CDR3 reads TGTGCTAGTGGTAATATACAGGTGGGTCAAGAGACCCAGTACTTC. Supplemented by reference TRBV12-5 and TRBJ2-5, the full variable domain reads DARVTQTPRHKVTEMGQEVTMRCQPILGHNTVFWYRQTMMQGLELLAYFRNRAPLDDSGMPKDRFSAEMPDATLATLKIQPSEPRDSAVYFCASGNIQVGQETQYFGPGTRLLVL.

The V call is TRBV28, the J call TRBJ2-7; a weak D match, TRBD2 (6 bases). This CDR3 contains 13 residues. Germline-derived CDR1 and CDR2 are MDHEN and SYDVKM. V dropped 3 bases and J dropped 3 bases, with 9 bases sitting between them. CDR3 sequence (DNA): TGTGCCAGCAGTTTGCGGGGAATCTACGAGCAGTACTTC. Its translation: CASSLRGIYEQYF.

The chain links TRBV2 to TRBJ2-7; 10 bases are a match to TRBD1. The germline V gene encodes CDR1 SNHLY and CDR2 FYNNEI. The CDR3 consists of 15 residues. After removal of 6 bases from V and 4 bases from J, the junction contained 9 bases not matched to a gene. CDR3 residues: CASSELGTGVYEQYF. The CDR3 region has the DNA TGTGCCAGCAGCGAACTCGGGACAGGGGTATACGAGCAGTACTTC.

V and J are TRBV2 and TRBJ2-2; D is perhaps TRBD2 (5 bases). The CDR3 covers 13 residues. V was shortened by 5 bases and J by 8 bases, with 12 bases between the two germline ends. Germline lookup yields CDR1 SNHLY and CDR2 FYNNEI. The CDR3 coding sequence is TGTGCCAGCAGTATAGCGCGATGGGGGGAGCTGTTTTTT. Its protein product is CASSIARWGELFF.

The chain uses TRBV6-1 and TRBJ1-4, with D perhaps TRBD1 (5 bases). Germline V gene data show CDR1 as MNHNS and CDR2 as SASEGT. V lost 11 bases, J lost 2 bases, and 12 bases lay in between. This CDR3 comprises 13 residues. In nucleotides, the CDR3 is TGTGCCTCGTCCAGGGCCACTAATGAAAAACTGTTTTTT. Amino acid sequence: CASSRATNEKLFF.